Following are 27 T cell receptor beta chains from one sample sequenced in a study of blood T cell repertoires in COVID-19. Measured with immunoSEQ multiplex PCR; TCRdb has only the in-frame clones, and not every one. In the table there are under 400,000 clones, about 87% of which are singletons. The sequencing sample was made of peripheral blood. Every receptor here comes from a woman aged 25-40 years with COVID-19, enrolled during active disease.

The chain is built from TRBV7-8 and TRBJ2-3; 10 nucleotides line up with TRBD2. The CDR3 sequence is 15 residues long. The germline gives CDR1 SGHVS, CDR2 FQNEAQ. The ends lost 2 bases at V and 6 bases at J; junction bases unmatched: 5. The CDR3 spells CASSLLSGRGDTQYF. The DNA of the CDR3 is TGTGCCAGCAGCTTACTGAGCGGGAGGGGTGATACGCAGTATTTT.

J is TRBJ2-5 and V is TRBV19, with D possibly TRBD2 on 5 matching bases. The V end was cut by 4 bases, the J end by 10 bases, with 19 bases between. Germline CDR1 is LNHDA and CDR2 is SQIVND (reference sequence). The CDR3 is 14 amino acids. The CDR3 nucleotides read TGTGCCAGTAGTACCTCACCTGAGGGTAGAGACCAGTACTTC. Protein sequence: CASSTSPEGRDQYF.

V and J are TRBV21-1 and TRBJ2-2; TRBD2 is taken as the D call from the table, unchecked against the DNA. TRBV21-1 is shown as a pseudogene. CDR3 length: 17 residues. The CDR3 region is CASSPPNGGPNTGELFF. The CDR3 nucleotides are TGTGCCAGCAGCCCCCCCAATGGCGGGCCCAACACCGGGGAGCTGTTTTTT.

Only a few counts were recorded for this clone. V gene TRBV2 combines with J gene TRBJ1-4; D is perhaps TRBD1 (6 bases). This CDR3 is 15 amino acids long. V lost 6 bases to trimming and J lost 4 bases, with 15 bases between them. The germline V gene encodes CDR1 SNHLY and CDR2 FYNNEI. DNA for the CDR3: TGTGCCAGCAGGGAGAGACAGGAATATAATGAAAAACTGTTTTTT. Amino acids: CASRERQEYNEKLFF.

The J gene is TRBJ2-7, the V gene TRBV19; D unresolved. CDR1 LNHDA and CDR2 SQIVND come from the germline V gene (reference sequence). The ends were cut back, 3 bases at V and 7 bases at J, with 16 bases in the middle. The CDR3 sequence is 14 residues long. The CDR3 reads CASSIPSGGREQYF. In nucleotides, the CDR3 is TGTGCCAGTAGTATCCCATCTGGTGGGCGAGAGCAGTACTTC.

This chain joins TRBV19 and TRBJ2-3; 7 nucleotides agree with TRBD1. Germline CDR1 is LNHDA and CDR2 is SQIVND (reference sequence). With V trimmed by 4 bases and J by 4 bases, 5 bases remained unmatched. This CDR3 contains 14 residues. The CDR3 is CASSKGAAADTQYF. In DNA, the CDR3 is TGTGCCAGTAGTAAGGGGGCCGCGGCAGATACGCAGTATTTT. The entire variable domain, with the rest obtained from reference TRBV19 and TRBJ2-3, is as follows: DGGITQSPKYLFRKEGQNVTLSCEQNLNHDAMYWYRQDPGQGLRLIYYSQIVNDFQKGDIAEGYSVSREKKESFPLTVTSAQKNPTAFYLCASSKGAAADTQYFGPGTRLTVL.

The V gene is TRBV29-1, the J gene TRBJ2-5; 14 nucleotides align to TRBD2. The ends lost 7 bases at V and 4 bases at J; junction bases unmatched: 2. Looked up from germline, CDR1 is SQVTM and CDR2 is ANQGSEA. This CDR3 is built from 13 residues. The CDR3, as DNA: TGCAGCGCCGGGACTAGCGGGAGAGAGACCCAGTACTTC. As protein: CSAGTSGRETQYF.

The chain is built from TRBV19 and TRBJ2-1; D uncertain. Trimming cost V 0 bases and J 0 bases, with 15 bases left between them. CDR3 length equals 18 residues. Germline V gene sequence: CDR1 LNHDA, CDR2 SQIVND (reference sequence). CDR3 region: CASSIEGTLDGSYNEQFF. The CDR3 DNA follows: TGTGCCAGTAGTATAGAAGGAACCCTAGACGGCTCCTACAATGAGCAGTTCTTC. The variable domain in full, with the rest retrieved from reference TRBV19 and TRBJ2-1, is DGGITQSPKYLFRKEGQNVTLSCEQNLNHDAMYWYRQDPGQGLRLIYYSQIVNDFQKGDIAEGYSVSREKKESFPLTVTSAQKNPTAFYLCASSIEGTLDGSYNEQFFGPGTRLTVL.

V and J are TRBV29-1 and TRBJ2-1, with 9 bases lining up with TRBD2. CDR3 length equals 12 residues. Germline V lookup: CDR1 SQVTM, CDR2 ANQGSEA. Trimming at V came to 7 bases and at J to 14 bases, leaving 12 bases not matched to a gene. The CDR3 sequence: CSGGELAGSKFF. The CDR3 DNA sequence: TGCAGCGGCGGGGAACTAGCGGGTAGCAAGTTCTTC.

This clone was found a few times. CDR3 DNA: TGTGCCACCAGCAGAGGACAGGGGGCGGAATATGAGCAGTTCTTC. Its translation: CATSRGQGAEYEQFF. This chain connects TRBV15 to TRBJ2-1; 10 nucleotides line up with TRBD1. CDR3 size: 15 residues. J lost 8 bases, V lost 1 base, and 5 bases had no gene match. Germline loops: CDR1 LNHNV, CDR2 YYDKDF (reference sequence).

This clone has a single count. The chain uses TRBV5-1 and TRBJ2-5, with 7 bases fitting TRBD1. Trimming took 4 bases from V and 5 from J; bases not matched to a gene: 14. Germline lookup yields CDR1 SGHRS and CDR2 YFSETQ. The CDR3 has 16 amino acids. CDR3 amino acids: CASSDPTGDPQETQYF. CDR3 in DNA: TGCGCCAGCAGCGACCCTACAGGGGATCCTCAGGAGACCCAGTACTTC.

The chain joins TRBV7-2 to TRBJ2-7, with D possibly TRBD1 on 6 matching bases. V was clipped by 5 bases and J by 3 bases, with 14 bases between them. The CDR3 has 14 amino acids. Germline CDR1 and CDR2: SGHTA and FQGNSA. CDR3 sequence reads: CASSLLQGFYEQYF. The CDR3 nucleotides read TGTGCCAGCAGCCTTCTACAGGGTTTCTACGAGCAGTACTTC.

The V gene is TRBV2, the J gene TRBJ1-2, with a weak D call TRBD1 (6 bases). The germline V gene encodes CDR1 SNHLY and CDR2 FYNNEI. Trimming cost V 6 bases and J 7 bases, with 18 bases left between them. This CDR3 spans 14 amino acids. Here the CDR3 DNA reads TGTGCCAGCAGCGACTCCGGGACACTCGGTGGCTACACCTTC. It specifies CASSDSGTLGGYTF.

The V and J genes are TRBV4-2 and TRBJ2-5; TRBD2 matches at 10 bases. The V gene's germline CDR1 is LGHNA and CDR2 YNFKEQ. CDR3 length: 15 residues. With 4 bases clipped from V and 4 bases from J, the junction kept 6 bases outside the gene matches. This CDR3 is CASSPQREGPETQYF. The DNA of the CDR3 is TGTGCCAGCAGCCCCCAGCGGGAGGGCCCAGAGACCCAGTACTTC.

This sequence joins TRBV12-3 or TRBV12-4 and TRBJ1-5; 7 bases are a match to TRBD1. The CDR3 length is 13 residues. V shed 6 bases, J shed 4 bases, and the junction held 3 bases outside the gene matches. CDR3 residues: CASRGQTNQPQHF. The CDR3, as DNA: TGTGCCAGCAGGGGACAGACAAATCAGCCCCAGCATTTT.

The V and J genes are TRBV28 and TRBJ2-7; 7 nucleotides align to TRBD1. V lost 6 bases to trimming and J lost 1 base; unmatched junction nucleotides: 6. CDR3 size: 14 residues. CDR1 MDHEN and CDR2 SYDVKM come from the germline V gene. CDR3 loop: CASRVQGQSYEQYF. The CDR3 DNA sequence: TGTGCCAGCAGGGTACAGGGGCAATCCTACGAGCAGTACTTC. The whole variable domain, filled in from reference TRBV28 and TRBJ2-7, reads DVKVTQSSRYLVKRTGEKVFLECVQDMDHENMFWYRQDPGLGLRLIYFSYDVKMKEKGDIPEGYSVSREKKERFSLILESASTNQTSMYLCASRVQGQSYEQYFGPGTRLTVT.

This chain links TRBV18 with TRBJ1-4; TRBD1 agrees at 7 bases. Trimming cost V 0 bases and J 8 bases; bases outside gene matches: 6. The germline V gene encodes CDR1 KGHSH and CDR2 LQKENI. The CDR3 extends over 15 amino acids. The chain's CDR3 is CASSPPGQGVEKLFF. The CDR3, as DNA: TGTGCCAGCTCACCACCGGGCCAGGGGGTCGAAAAACTGTTTTTT.

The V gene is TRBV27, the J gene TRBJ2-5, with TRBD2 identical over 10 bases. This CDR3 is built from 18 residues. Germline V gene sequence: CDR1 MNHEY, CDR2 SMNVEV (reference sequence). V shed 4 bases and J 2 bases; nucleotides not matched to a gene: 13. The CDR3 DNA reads TGTGCCAGCAGTTCTCTGCCCTCTAGCGGGAGTTCGCAAGAGACCCAGTACTTC. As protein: CASSSLPSSGSSQETQYF.

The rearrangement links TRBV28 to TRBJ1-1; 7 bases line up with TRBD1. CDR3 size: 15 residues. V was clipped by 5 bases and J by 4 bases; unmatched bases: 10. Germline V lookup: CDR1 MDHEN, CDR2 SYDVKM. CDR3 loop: CASSPPMDRLTEAFF. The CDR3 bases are TGTGCCAGCAGTCCCCCCATGGACAGGCTCACTGAAGCTTTCTTT.

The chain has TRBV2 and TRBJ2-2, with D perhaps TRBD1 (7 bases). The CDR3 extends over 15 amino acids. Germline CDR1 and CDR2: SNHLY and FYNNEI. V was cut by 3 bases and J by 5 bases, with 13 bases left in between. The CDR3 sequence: CASSEEGARTGELFF. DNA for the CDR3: TGTGCCAGCAGTGAGGAGGGGGCTCGAACCGGGGAGCTGTTTTTT.

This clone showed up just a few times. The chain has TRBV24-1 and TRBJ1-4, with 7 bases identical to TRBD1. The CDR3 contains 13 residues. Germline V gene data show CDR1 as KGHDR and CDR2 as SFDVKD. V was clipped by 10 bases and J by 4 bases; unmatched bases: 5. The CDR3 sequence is CATPGQSNEKLFF. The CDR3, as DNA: TGTGCCACTCCGGGACAGAGTAATGAAAAACTGTTTTTT.

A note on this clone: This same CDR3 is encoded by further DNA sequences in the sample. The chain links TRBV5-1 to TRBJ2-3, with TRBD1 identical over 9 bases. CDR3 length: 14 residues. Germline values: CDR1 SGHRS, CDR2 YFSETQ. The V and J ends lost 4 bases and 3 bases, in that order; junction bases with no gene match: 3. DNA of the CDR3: TGCGCCAGCAGCCCAGGACAGGGGACAGATACGCAGTATTTT. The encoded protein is CASSPGQGTDTQYF.

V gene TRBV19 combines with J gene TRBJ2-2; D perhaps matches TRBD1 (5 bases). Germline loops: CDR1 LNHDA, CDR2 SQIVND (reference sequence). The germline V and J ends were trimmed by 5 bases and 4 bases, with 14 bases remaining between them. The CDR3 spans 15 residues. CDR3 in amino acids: CASSPAGISTGELFF. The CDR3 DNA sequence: TGTGCCAGTAGTCCCGCAGGGATCTCCACCGGGGAGCTGTTTTTT.

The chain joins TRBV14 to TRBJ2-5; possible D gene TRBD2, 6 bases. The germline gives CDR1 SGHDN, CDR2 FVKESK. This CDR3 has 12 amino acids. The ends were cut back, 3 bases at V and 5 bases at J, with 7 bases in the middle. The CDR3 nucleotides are TGTGCCAGCAGCCACGGAGGGGAGACCCAGTACTTC. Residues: CASSHGGETQYF.

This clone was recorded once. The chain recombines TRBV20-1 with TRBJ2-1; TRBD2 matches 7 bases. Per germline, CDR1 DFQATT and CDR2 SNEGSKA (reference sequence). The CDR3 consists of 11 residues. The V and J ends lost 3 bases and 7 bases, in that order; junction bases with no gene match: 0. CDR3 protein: CSASGRNEQFF. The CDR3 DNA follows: TGCAGTGCTAGCGGGAGGAATGAGCAGTTCTTC.

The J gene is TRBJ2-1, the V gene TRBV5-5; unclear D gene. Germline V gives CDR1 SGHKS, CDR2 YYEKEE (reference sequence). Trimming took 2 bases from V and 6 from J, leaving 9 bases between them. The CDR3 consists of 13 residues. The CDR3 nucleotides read TGTGCCAGCAGCTTAGGCGGTACCAATGAGCAGTTCTTC. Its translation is CASSLGGTNEQFF.

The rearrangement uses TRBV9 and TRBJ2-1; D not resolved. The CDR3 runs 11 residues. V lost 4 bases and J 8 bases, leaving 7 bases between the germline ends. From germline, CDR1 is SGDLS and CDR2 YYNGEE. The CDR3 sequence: CASSNLHEQFF. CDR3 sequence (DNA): TGTGCCAGCAGCAATCTCCATGAGCAGTTCTTC.